This T cell receptor (beta chain) was profiled in a study of cytomegalovirus exposure and HLA in healthy donors. The germline gives CDR1 SQVTM, CDR2 ANQGSEA. The V and J ends lost 6 bases and 0 bases respectively, with 12 bases between them. The CDR3 spans 15 residues. In the PCR, 60 Vbeta and 13 Jbeta primers were used. TCRdb keeps only in-frame clones here, not all; method: immunoSEQ multiplex PCR. The clone table shows over 110,000 clones, with the ten largest holding approximately 1%. Overall study results and limits: In an earlier analysis, most TCR beta V segments were productive about 87% or about 30% of the time.

Regarding this clone: Its antigen is as yet unknown.

The clonotype was recovered from a male donor in good health and CMV-seronegative. V is TRBV29-1 and J is TRBJ1-6; unclear D gene. Sequencing was done on a sample of PBMCs. The CDR3 DNA reads as TGCAGCGTCCGGACGGGGAGCTCCTATAATTCACCCCTCCACTTT. It specifies CSVRTGSSYNSPLHF.